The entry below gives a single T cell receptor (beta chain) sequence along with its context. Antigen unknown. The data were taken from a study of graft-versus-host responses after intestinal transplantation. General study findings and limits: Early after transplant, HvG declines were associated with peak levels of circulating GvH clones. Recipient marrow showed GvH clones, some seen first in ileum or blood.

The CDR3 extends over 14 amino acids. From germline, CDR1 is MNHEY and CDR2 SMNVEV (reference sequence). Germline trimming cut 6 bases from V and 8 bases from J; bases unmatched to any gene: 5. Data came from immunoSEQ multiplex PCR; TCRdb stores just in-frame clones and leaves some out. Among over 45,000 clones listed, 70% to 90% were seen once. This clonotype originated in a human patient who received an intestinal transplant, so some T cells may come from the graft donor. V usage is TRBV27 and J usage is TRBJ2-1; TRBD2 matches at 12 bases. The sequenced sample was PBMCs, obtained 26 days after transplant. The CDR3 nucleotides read TGTGCCAGCAGGCTAGCGGGGGGGCAGGATGAGCAGTTCTTC. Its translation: CASRLAGGQDEQFF.